This TCR beta chain originates from a study of blood T cell repertoires in COVID-19. The wider study: Samples taken during acute and convalescent COVID-19 were collected in the United States, Italy and Spain. The analysed material was cDNA or gDNA that came from T cells, B-cell-depleted T cells, or PBMCs.

The sample holds one count of this clone. Unmatched junction bases numbered 5, after V lost 2 bases and J lost 8 bases. CDR3 length: 14 amino acids. Germline V gene sequence: CDR1 SGHRS, CDR2 YFSETQ. In the original workflow: Using reference gene primer amplification, nucleated cell counts were estimated. The protocol was immunoSEQ multiplex PCR, while the TCRdb copy is restricted to in-frame clones and leaves out a portion. Clonal size and the V and J genes are those of that table, whereas D and trimming came from the DNA. The data show around 30,000 clones, with around four fifths seen just once and 6.5% to 10% held by the top ten.

Sequenced material: peripheral blood. J is TRBJ1-4 and V is TRBV5-1; TRBD1 agrees at 8 bases. This receptor was taken from a woman aged 70-85 years with active or convalescent COVID-19. The CDR3, as DNA: TGCGCCAGCAGCTTCCAGGGGGCGGAAGAAAAACTGTTTTTT. It is translated as CASSFQGAEEKLFF.